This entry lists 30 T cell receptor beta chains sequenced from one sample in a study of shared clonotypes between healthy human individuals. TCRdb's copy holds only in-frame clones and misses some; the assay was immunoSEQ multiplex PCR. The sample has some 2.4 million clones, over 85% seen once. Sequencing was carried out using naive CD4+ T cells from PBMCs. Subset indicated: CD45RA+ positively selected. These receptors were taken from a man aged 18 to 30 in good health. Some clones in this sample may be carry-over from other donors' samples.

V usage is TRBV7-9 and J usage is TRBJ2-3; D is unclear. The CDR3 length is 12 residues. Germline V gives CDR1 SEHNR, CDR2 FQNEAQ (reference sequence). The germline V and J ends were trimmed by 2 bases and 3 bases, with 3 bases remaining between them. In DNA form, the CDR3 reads TGTGCCAGCAGCTTACAGACAGATACGCAGTATTTT. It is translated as CASSLQTDTQYF.

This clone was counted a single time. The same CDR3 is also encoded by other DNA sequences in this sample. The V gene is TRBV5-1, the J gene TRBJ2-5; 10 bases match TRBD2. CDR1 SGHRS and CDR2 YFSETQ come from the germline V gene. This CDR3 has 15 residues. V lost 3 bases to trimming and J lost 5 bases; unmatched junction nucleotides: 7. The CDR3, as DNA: TGCGCCAGCAGCTCGTTCCTAGCGGGAGACGAGACCCAGTACTTC. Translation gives CASSSFLAGDETQYF.

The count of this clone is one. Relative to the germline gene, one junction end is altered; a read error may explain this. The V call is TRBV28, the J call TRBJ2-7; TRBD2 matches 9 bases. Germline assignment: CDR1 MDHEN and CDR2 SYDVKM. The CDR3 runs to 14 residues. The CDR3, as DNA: TGTGCCAGCACCCAAACCCTGGGACTAGCTCATAAACAGTTC. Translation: CASTQTLGLAHKQF. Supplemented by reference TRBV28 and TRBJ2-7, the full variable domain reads DVKVTQSSRYLVKRTGEKVFLECVQDMDHENMFWYRQDPGLGLRLIYFSYDVKMKEKGDIPEGYSVSREKKERFSLILESASTNQTSMYLCASTQTLGLAHKQFGPGTRLTVT.

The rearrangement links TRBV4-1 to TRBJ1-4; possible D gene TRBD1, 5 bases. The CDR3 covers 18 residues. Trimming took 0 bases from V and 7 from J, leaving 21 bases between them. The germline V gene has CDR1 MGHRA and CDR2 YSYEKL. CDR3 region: CASSQDSIGRGLGEKLFF. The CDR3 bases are TGCGCCAGCAGCCAAGATTCGATCGGTAGGGGCCTCGGTGAAAAACTGTTTTTT.

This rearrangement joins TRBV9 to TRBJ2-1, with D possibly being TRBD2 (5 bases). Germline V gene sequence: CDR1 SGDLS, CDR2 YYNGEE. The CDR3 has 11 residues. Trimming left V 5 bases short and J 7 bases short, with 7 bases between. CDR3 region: CASRGVNEQFF. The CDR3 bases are TGTGCCAGCAGGGGAGTTAATGAGCAGTTCTTC.

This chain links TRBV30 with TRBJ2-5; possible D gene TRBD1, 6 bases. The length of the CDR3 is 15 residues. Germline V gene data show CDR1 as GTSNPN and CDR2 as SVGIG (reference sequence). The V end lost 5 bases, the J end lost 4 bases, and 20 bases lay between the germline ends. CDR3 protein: CAWAQGFVFIETQYF. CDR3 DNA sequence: TGTGCCTGGGCTCAGGGGTTCGTCTTTATAGAGACCCAGTACTTC.

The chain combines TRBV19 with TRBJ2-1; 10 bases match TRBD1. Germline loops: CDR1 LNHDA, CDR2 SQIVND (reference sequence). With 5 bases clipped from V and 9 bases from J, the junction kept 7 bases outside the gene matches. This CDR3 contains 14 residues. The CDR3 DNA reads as TGTGCCAGTAGTCCGGGACAGGGGATAGGTGAGCAGTTCTTC. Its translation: CASSPGQGIGEQFF. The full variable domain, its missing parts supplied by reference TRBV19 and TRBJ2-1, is DGGITQSPKYLFRKEGQNVTLSCEQNLNHDAMYWYRQDPGQGLRLIYYSQIVNDFQKGDIAEGYSVSREKKESFPLTVTSAQKNPTAFYLCASSPGQGIGEQFFGPGTRLTVL.

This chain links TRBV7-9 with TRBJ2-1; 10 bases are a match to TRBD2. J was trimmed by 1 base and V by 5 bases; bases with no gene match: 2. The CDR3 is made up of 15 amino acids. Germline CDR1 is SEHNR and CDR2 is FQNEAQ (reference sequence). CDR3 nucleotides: TGTGCCAGCAGCGCGGGACTAGCGTCCTACAATGAGCAGTTCTTC. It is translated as CASSAGLASYNEQFF.

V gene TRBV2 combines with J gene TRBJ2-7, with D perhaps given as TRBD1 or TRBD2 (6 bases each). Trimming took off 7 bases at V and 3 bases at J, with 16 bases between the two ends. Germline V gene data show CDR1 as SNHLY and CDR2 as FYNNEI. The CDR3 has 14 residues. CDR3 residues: CASTYLGGGYEQYF. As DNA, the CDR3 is TGTGCCAGCACCTACCTTGGAGGGGGCTACGAGCAGTACTTC.

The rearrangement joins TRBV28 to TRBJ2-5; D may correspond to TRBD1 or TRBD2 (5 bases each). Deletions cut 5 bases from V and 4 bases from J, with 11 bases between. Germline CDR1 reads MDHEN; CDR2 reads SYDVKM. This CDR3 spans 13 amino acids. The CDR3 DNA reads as TGTGCCAGCAGTGCCGGGACGCCAGAGACCCAGTACTTC. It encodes CASSAGTPETQYF.

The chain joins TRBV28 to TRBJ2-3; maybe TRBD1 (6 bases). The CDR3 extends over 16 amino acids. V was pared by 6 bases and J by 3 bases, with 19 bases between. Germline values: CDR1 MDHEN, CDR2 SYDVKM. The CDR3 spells CASSPAGVQGTDTQYF. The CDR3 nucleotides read TGTGCCAGCAGCCCGGCTGGGGTGCAGGGGACAGATACGCAGTATTTT.

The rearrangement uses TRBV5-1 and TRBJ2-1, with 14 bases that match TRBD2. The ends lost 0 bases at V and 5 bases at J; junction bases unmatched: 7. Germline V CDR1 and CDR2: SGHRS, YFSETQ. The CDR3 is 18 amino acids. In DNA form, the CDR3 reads TGCGCCAGCAGCTTGGAGGGACTAGCGGGAGCGGGAAACAATGAGCAGTTCTTC. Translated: CASSLEGLAGAGNNEQFF.

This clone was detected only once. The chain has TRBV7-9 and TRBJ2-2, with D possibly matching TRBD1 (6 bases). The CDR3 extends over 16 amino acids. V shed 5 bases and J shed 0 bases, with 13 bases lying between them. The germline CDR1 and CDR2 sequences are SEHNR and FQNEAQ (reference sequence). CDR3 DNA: TGTGCCAGCAGCCCACCGGGACAAACGAACACCGGGGAGCTGTTTTTT. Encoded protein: CASSPPGQTNTGELFF.

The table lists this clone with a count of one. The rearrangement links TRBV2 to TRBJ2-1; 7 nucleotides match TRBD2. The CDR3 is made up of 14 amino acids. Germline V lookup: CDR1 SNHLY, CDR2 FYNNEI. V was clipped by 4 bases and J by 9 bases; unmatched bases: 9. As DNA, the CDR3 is TGTGCCAGCAGTGGGACGGGTTCTAGCGGTGAGCAGTTCTTC. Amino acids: CASSGTGSSGEQFF.

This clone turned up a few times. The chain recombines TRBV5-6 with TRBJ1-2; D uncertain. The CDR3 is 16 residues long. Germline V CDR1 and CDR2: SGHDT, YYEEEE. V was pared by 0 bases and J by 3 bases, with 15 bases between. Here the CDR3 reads CASSLGRSPTDYGYTF. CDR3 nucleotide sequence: TGTGCCAGCAGCTTGGGCAGATCGCCGACTGACTATGGCTACACCTTC.

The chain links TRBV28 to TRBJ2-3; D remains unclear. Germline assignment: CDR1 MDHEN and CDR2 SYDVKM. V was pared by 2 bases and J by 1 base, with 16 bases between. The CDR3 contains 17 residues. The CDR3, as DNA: TGTGCCAGCAGTTTAAACATTGGGCTCACCCGCACAGATACGCAGTATTTT. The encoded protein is CASSLNIGLTRTDTQYF.

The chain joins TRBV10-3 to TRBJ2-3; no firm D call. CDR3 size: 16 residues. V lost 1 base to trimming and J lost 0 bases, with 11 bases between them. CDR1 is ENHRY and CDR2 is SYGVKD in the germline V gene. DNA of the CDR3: TGTGCCATCAGTGAGTTTCCTATAGGGAGCACAGATACGCAGTATTTT. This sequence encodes CAISEFPIGSTDTQYF.

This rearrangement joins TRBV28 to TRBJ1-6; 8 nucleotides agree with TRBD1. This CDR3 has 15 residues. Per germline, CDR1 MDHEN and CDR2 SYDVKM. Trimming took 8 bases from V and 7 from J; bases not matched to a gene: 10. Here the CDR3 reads CASVQGGNQNSPLHF. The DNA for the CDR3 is TGTGCCAGCGTACAGGGGGGGAACCAGAATTCACCCCTCCACTTT.

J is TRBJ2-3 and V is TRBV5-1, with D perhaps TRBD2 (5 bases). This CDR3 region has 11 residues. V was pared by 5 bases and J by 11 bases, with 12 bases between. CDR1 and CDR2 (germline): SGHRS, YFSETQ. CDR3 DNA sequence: TGCGCCAGCAGGACGGGATACGAGCAGTATTTT. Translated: CASRTGYEQYF.

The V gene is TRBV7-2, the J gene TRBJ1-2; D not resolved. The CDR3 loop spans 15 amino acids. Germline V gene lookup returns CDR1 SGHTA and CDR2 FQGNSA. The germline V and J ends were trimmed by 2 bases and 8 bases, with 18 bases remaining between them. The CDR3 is CASSLILVGSQGYTF. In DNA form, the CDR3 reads TGTGCCAGCAGCTTAATTCTGGTGGGGTCGCAGGGCTACACCTTC. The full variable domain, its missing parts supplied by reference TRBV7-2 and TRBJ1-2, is GAGVSQSPSNKVTEKGKDVELRCDPISGHTALYWYRQSLGQGLEFLIYFQGNSAPDKSGLPSDRFSAERTGGSVSTLTIQRTQQEDSAVYLCASSLILVGSQGYTFGSGTRLTVV.

The CDR3 DNA follows: TGCGCCAGCAGTGTTGGCGGCCTCAATAACTATGGCTACACCTTC. Translating gives CASSVGGLNNYGYTF. This chain uses TRBV5-1 with TRBJ1-2; no definite D call. Per the germline V gene, CDR1 is SGHRS and CDR2 is YFSETQ. The V end lost 5 bases, the J end lost 1 base, and 15 bases lay between the germline ends. The CDR3 covers 15 residues. Drawing the rest from reference TRBV5-1 and TRBJ1-2, the complete variable domain is KAGVTQTPRYLIKTRGQQVTLSCSPISGHRSVSWYQQTPGQGLQFLFEYFSETQRNKGNFPGRFSGRQFSNSRSEMNVSTLELGDSALYLCASSVGGLNNYGYTFGSGTRLTVV.

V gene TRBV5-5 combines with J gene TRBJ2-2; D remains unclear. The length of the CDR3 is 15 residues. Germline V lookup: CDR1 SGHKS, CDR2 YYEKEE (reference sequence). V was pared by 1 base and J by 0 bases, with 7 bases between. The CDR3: CASSLYGSNTGELFF. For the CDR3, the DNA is TGTGCCAGCAGCTTGTACGGTTCGAACACCGGGGAGCTGTTTTTT.

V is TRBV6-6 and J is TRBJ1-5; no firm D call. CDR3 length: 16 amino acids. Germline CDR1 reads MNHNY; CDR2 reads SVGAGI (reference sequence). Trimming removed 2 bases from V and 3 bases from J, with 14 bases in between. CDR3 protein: CASSYVVVRDNQPQHF. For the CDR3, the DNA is TGTGCCAGCAGTTACGTGGTGGTACGTGACAATCAGCCCCAGCATTTT.

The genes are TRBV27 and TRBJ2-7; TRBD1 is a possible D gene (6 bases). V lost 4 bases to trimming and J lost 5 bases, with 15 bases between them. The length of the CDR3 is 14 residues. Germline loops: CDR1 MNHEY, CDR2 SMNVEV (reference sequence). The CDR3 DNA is TGTGCCAGCAGTTCGCCTACGGACAGAAACGAGCAGTACTTC. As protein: CASSSPTDRNEQYF.

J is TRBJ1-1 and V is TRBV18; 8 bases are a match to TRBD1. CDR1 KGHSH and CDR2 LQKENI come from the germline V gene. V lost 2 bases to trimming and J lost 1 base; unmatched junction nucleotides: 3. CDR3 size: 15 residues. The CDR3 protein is CASSPAGGRNTEAFF. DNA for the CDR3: TGTGCCAGCTCACCAGCAGGGGGCCGGAACACTGAAGCTTTCTTT.

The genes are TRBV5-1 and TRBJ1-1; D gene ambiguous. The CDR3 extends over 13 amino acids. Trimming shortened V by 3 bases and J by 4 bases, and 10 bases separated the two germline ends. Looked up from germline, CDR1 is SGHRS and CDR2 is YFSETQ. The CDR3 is CASSSEAGTEAFF. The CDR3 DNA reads TGCGCCAGCAGCTCCGAGGCGGGCACTGAAGCTTTCTTT. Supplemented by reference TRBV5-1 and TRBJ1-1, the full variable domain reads KAGVTQTPRYLIKTRGQQVTLSCSPISGHRSVSWYQQTPGQGLQFLFEYFSETQRNKGNFPGRFSGRQFSNSRSEMNVSTLELGDSALYLCASSSEAGTEAFFGQGTRLTVV.

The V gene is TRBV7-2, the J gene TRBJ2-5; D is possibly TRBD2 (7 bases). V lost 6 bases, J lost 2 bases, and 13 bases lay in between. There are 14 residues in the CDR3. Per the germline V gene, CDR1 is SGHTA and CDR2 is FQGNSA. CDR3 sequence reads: CASRLAGAQETQYF. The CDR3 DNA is TGTGCCAGCAGGCTGGCGGGGGCACAAGAGACCCAGTACTTC.

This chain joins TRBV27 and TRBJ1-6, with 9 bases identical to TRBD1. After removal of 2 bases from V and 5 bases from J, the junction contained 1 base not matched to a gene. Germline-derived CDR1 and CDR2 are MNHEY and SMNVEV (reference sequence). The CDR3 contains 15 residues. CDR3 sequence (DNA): TGTGCCAGCAGTTTAGGGGACAGGGATAATTCACCCCTCCACTTT. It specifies CASSLGDRDNSPLHF.

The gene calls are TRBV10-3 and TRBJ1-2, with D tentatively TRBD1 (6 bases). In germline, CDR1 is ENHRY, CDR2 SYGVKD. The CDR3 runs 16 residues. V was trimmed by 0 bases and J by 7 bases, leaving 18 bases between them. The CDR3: CAISESRPGAPAGYTF. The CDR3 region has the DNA TGTGCCATCAGTGAGTCGAGGCCAGGGGCCCCTGCTGGCTACACCTTC.

The CDR3 DNA follows: TGTGCCAGTAGGGCCCGTTCGGAAGAGACCCAGTACTTC. Protein sequence: CASRARSEETQYF. This chain links TRBV19 with TRBJ2-5; D unresolved. V was cut by 6 bases and J by 3 bases, with 11 bases left in between. Germline CDR1 and CDR2: LNHDA and SQIVND (reference sequence). This CDR3 has 13 residues.